Below, 8 T cell receptor beta chains from the same sample are listed, as sequenced in a study of blood T cell repertoires in COVID-19. Profiled with immunoSEQ multiplex PCR; TCRdb holds only in-frame clones, not every one. The top ten clones hold around 0.52% of a sample with roughly 70,000 clones, 90% of them seen once. The sequenced material came from peripheral blood. Receptor source: a man aged 45-60 years with COVID-19, enrolled during active disease.

The chain has TRBV18 and TRBJ1-1; no clear D. Germline assignment: CDR1 KGHSH and CDR2 LQKENI. V dropped 2 bases and J dropped 1 base, with 8 bases sitting between them. The CDR3 contains 14 residues. This CDR3 is CASSPSGRNTEAFF. CDR3 nucleotides: TGTGCCAGCTCACCATCAGGCAGGAACACTGAAGCTTTCTTT.

This chain joins TRBV27 and TRBJ2-7, with a possible D match to TRBD2 (6 bases). The CDR3 runs to 14 residues. V was trimmed by 5 bases and J by 3 bases, leaving 14 bases between them. The germline V gene encodes CDR1 MNHEY and CDR2 SMNVEV (reference sequence). DNA of the CDR3: TGTGCCAGCAGTACCTTCGGACTAAACTACGAGCAGTACTTC. The encoded protein is CASSTFGLNYEQYF.

The chain combines TRBV18 with TRBJ2-7, with 7 bases that match TRBD1. J was trimmed by 7 bases and V by 6 bases; bases with no gene match: 9. From germline, CDR1 is KGHSH and CDR2 LQKENI. The CDR3 extends over 13 amino acids. CDR3 bases: TGTGCCAGCTCGGGACAGACGCTTAGGGAGCAGTACTTC. Its protein is CASSGQTLREQYF. The variable domain in full, with the rest retrieved from reference TRBV18 and TRBJ2-7, is NAGVMQNPRHLVRRRGQEARLRCSPMKGHSHVYWYRQLPEEGLKFMVYLQKENIIDESGMPKERFSAEFPKEGPSILRIQQVVRGDSAAYFCASSGQTLREQYFGPGTRLTVT.

The rearrangement joins TRBV5-8 to TRBJ1-3, with D tentatively TRBD1 (6 bases). CDR3 length equals 17 residues. With 4 bases removed from V and 4 bases from J, the gap between germline ends came to 21 bases. Germline V CDR1 and CDR2: SGHTS, YDEGEE. The CDR3 here is CASSRAGTRVLGNTIYF. DNA of the CDR3: TGTGCCAGCAGCCGGGCAGGGACAAGGGTTTTAGGAAACACCATATATTTT.

The genes are TRBV7-2 and TRBJ2-5; TRBD1 matches at 7 bases. Germline V gives CDR1 SGHTA, CDR2 FQGNSA. V lost 2 bases and J lost 1; bases outside the gene matches: 1. CDR3 length equals 14 residues. CDR3 in DNA: TGTGCCAGCAGCTTACGGACAGGCCAAGAGACCCAGTACTTC. It specifies CASSLRTGQETQYF. The complete variable domain, with remaining parts taken from reference TRBV7-2 and TRBJ2-5, reads GAGVSQSPSNKVTEKGKDVELRCDPISGHTALYWYRQSLGQGLEFLIYFQGNSAPDKSGLPSDRFSAERTGGSVSTLTIQRTQQEDSAVYLCASSLRTGQETQYFGPGTRLLVL.

The V and J genes are TRBV9 and TRBJ1-2, with a weak D call TRBD1 (5 bases). The V end lost 0 bases, the J end lost 3 bases, and 12 bases lay between the germline ends. The CDR3 spans 15 residues. Germline V gene data show CDR1 as SGDLS and CDR2 as YYNGEE. In DNA, the CDR3 is TGTGCCAGCAGCGTAGAGGAGGGGTCGGACTATGGCTACACCTTC. It codes for CASSVEEGSDYGYTF.

The chain links TRBV5-1 to TRBJ2-1; 13 bases agree with TRBD2. The V and J ends lost 4 bases and 7 bases, in that order; junction bases with no gene match: 5. The CDR3 runs 15 residues. CDR1 is SGHRS, CDR2 YFSETQ, per germline. Written as DNA, the CDR3 is TGCGCCAGCAGCCACGGGACTAGCGGGGTTAATGAGCAGTTCTTC. Protein: CASSHGTSGVNEQFF. Based on the CDR3 plus reference TRBV5-1 and TRBJ2-1, the full variable domain is KAGVTQTPRYLIKTRGQQVTLSCSPISGHRSVSWYQQTPGQGLQFLFEYFSETQRNKGNFPGRFSGRQFSNSRSEMNVSTLELGDSALYLCASSHGTSGVNEQFFGPGTRLTVL.

The chain combines TRBV7-8 with TRBJ2-7, with 8 bases lining up with TRBD2. Germline loops: CDR1 SGHVS, CDR2 FQNEAQ. The J segment lost 3 bases and the V segment lost 3 bases, leaving 4 bases of the junction unmatched. The CDR3 is 14 residues long. The CDR3 DNA reads as TGTGCCAGCAGCTTGGAACTAGCGGACTACGAGCAGTACTTC. This encodes CASSLELADYEQYF.